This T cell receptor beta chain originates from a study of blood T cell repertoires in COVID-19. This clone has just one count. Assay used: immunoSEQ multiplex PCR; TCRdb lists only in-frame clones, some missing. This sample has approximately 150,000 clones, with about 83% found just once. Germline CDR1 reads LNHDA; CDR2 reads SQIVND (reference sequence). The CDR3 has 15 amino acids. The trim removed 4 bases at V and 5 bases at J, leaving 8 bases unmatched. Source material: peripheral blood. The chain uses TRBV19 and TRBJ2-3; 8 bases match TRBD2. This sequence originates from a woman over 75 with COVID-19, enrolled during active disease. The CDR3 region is CASSNTGGPIDTQYF. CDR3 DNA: TGTGCCAGTAGTAATACGGGAGGGCCGATAGATACGCAGTATTTT.